The present entry profiles one TCR beta chain with its context. Its antigen is undetermined. The entry originates in a study of T cells after yellow fever vaccination. For the study at large: It was SMART-Seq v4 Ultra Low Input that prepared the fractions with low cell numbers.

Study-level results: Contamination of FACS-sorted repertoires by abundant clonotypes from the bulk population could occur. The study found a weaker secondary response that peaked faster, day 5 versus 15.

Universal primer sites and UMIs were introduced during 5'RACE template-switching synthesis of TCR cDNA. TCRdb ran MiXCR on the 5' RACE reads and lists one entry per CDR3 protein. Seen here are some 320,000 distinct CDR3 sequences, over 3.5% observed once, and the top ten hold roughly a fifth. This CDR3 contains 17 residues. With 1 base removed from V and 0 bases from J, the gap between germline ends came to 13 bases. CDR1 and CDR2 from the germline V gene are SGHTA and FQGNSA. This sample comprised PBMCs, obtained 15 days after the yellow fever booster vaccination. The chain is built from TRBV7-2 and TRBJ1-3; possibly TRBD1 for D (5 bases). The clonotype comes from a man between 18 and 35 years old who received the YFV17D yellow fever vaccine. Here the CDR3 reads CASSLGSGTASGNTIYF. As DNA, the CDR3 is TGTGCCAGCAGCTTAGGATCGGGGACGGCCTCTGGAAACACCATATATTTT.